The 19 T cell receptor beta chains presented below share a single source sample, sequenced in a study of blood T cell repertoires in COVID-19. The table came from immunoSEQ multiplex PCR; TCRdb's copy has only in-frame clones and leaves some out. The data hold tens of thousands of clones, with roughly 83% observed a single time. What was sequenced was peripheral blood. All receptors come from a man under 40 with COVID-19, enrolled during active disease.

The V and J genes are TRBV19 and TRBJ2-7; 10 nucleotides match TRBD1. In germline, CDR1 is LNHDA, CDR2 SQIVND (reference sequence). The junction had 7 bases not matched to a gene; V was cut back by 5 bases and J by 3 bases. The CDR3 totals 15 residues. This CDR3 reads CASSSLGTGDYEQYF. In nucleotides, the CDR3 is TGTGCCAGTAGTTCCCTCGGGACAGGGGACTACGAGCAGTACTTC.

This clone came up a few times. V usage is TRBV18 and J usage is TRBJ1-1; D is ambiguous. The V gene lost 9 bases and the J gene lost 9 bases, with 23 bases spanning the gap. CDR3 length: 14 amino acids. Germline CDR1 and CDR2: KGHSH and LQKENI. The chain's CDR3 is CARHYPACSTKAFF. The CDR3 DNA sequence: TGTGCCAGGCACTATCCCGCCTGCTCTACGAAAGCTTTCTTT.

This chain joins TRBV19 and TRBJ2-5, with a possible D match to TRBD2 (5 bases). CDR3 length: 17 amino acids. The V gene's germline CDR1 is LNHDA and CDR2 SQIVND (reference sequence). The V end was cut by 4 bases, the J end by 1 base, with 19 bases between. CDR3 coding DNA: TGTGCCAGTAGTACCCGAACCATACTAGAGGGCCAAGAGACCCAGTACTTC. Encoded protein: CASSTRTILEGQETQYF.

By share, this clone ranks as medium-sized. The chain couples TRBV6-4 to TRBJ1-1; a possible D gene is TRBD1 (5 bases). Germline-derived CDR1 and CDR2 are MRHNA and SNTAGT. Trimming took off 6 bases at V and 0 bases at J, with 8 bases between the two ends. The CDR3 is made up of 13 amino acids. The CDR3, as DNA: TGTGCCAGCAGCGGGACTATGAACACTGAAGCTTTCTTT. It encodes CASSGTMNTEAFF.

The V gene is TRBV3-1 (or the pseudogene TRBV3-2), the J gene TRBJ2-7; a possible D gene is TRBD2 (7 bases). Matching the DNA end better, TRBJ2-5 makes the J call doubtful. CDR3 size: 14 residues. CDR1 and CDR2 (germline): LGHDT, YNNKEL (reference sequence). CDR3 bases: TGTGCCAGCAGCCAGGCGGGGGCTCAAGAGACCCAGTACTTC. Amino acid sequence: CASSQAGAQETQYF.

This clone was detected once. CDR3 sequence reads: CSAPMIRTGGMAGGEELFF. CDR3 bases: TGCAGCGCCCCCATGATCCGGACAGGGGGGATGGCGGGAGGAGAGGAGCTGTTTTTT. J is TRBJ2-2 and V is TRBV29-1, with TRBD1 matching 10 bases. The CDR3 sequence is 19 residues long. The V gene's germline CDR1 is SQVTM and CDR2 ANQGSEA. Germline trimming cut 7 bases from V and 10 bases from J; bases unmatched to any gene: 27.

The V gene is TRBV28, the J gene TRBJ1-2; D remains unclear. V shed 6 bases and J shed 2 bases, with 13 bases lying between them. Germline lookup yields CDR1 MDHEN and CDR2 SYDVKM. The CDR3 sequence is 14 residues long. The CDR3 nucleotides read TGTGCCAGCAGGGCCCACAGAGAAAACTATGGCTACACCTTC. It specifies CASRAHRENYGYTF.

The rearrangement uses TRBV7-8 and TRBJ2-7, with 8 bases aligning to TRBD2. V trimming: 4 bases; J trimming: 3 bases; junction bases outside the gene matches: 5. This CDR3 region has 14 residues. Germline assignment: CDR1 SGHVS and CDR2 FQNEAQ. The CDR3 DNA is TGTGCCAGCAGCTCCGGGACTAGAGTCTACGAGCAGTACTTC. Its protein product is CASSSGTRVYEQYF.

The V and J genes are TRBV30 and TRBJ1-2, with D unclear. V was trimmed by 4 bases and J by 3 bases, leaving 9 bases between them. This CDR3 spans 12 amino acids. In germline, CDR1 is GTSNPN, CDR2 SVGIG (reference sequence). CDR3 in DNA: TGTGCCTGGAAGAACAGTTACTATGGCTACACCTTC. It yields the protein CAWKNSYYGYTF. The full variable domain, completed using reference TRBV30 and TRBJ1-2, is SQTIHQWPATLVQPVGSPLSLECTVEGTSNPNLYWYRQAAGRGLQLLFYSVGIGQISSEVPQNLSASRPQDRQFILSSKKLLLSDSGFYLCAWKNSYYGYTFGSGTRLTVV.

Here the CDR3 DNA reads TGTGCCAGCAGCACCCGGAGTAACACTGAAGCTTTCTTT. Protein sequence: CASSTRSNTEAFF. The chain joins TRBV3-1 (or the pseudogene TRBV3-2) to TRBJ1-1, with D unclear. V was clipped by 5 bases and J by 2 bases, with 9 bases between them. Germline V lookup: CDR1 LGHDT, CDR2 YNNKEL (reference sequence). CDR3 length: 13 amino acids.

The CDR3 nucleotides read TGTGCCAGCAGACAGGACAGGGGGCGGTACGAGCAGTACTTC. This gives the protein CASRQDRGRYEQYF. The rearrangement uses TRBV28 and TRBJ2-7, with 11 bases that match TRBD1. V was clipped by 6 bases and J by 4 bases; unmatched bases: 5. The germline gives CDR1 MDHEN, CDR2 SYDVKM. The CDR3 extends over 14 amino acids.

CDR3 nucleotide sequence: TGTGCCAGCAGTGGGGGACAGACTTATAGCAATCAGCCCCAGCATTTT. Its protein is CASSGGQTYSNQPQHF. The chain is built from TRBV6-1 and TRBJ1-5; the match to TRBD1 covers 7 bases. The germline gives CDR1 MNHNS, CDR2 SASEGT. There are 16 residues in the CDR3. Germline trimming cut 4 bases from V and 0 bases from J; bases unmatched to any gene: 6.

The chain uses TRBV3-1 (or the pseudogene TRBV3-2) and TRBJ1-2; D gene ambiguous. Trimming took 0 bases from V and 8 from J, leaving 19 bases between them. Germline-derived CDR1 and CDR2 are LGHDT and YNNKEL (reference sequence). The CDR3 has 16 residues. CDR3 nucleotides: TGTGCCAGCAGCCAAGATCTAAGGCGGCCAAAAGAAGGCTACACCTTC. This encodes CASSQDLRRPKEGYTF.

This chain joins TRBV9 and TRBJ2-3, with TRBD2 identical over 9 bases. There are 16 residues in the CDR3. Germline V CDR1 and CDR2: SGDLS, YYNGEE. Trimming at V came to 2 bases and at J to 1 base, leaving 5 bases not matched to a gene. This CDR3 reads CASSVGGRARTDTQYF. The CDR3 region has the DNA TGTGCCAGCAGCGTCGGCGGGAGGGCTCGCACAGATACGCAGTATTTT.

The V and J genes are TRBV7-6 and TRBJ2-2; 12 bases match TRBD2. The CDR3 contains 15 residues. Germline-derived CDR1 and CDR2 are SGHVS and FNYEAQ. The ends lost 5 bases at V and 7 bases at J; junction bases unmatched: 5. CDR3 protein: CASSRLAGDGGELFF. The CDR3 DNA follows: TGTGCCAGCAGCAGACTAGCGGGAGATGGCGGGGAGCTGTTTTTT.

This chain's CDR3 is CASTGLYYGYTF. CDR3 nucleotides: TGTGCCAGCACGGGACTCTACTATGGCTACACCTTC. V is TRBV2 and J is TRBJ1-2; D is possibly TRBD1 (5 bases). The CDR3 has 12 amino acids. V shed 7 bases and J shed 3 bases, with 9 bases lying between them. Per germline, CDR1 SNHLY and CDR2 FYNNEI.

This chain joins TRBV7-6 and TRBJ2-3, with 10 nucleotides matching TRBD2. The CDR3 totals 17 residues. J lost 0 bases, V lost 4 bases, and 7 bases had no gene match. Germline-derived CDR1 and CDR2 are SGHVS and FNYEAQ. In DNA, the CDR3 is TGTGCCAGCAGCTCGCGGACTAGCGGATATAGCACAGATACGCAGTATTTT. Residues: CASSSRTSGYSTDTQYF. The full variable domain, completed using reference TRBV7-6 and TRBJ2-3, is GAGVSQSPRYKVTKRGQDVALRCDPISGHVSLYWYRQALGQGPEFLTYFNYEAQQDKSGLPNDRFSAERPEGSISTLTIQRTEQRDSAMYRCASSSRTSGYSTDTQYFGPGTRLTVL.

The V gene is TRBV29-1, the J gene TRBJ1-5, with D possibly TRBD1 on 6 matching bases. The CDR3 has 13 residues. Deletions cut 4 bases from V and 4 bases from J, with 11 bases between. Germline values: CDR1 SQVTM, CDR2 ANQGSEA. As DNA, the CDR3 is TGCAGCGTTGGACAGGAGATTAATCAGCCCCAGCATTTT. It yields the protein CSVGQEINQPQHF.

This sequence joins TRBV9 and TRBJ2-1, with D tentatively TRBD1 (6 bases). Trimming shortened V by 0 bases and J by 0 bases, and 13 bases separated the two germline ends. CDR1 is SGDLS and CDR2 is YYNGEE in the germline V gene. CDR3 length equals 17 residues. This CDR3 reads CASSVGSGASSYNEQFF. CDR3 DNA: TGTGCCAGCAGCGTAGGGTCAGGGGCAAGCTCCTACAATGAGCAGTTCTTC.